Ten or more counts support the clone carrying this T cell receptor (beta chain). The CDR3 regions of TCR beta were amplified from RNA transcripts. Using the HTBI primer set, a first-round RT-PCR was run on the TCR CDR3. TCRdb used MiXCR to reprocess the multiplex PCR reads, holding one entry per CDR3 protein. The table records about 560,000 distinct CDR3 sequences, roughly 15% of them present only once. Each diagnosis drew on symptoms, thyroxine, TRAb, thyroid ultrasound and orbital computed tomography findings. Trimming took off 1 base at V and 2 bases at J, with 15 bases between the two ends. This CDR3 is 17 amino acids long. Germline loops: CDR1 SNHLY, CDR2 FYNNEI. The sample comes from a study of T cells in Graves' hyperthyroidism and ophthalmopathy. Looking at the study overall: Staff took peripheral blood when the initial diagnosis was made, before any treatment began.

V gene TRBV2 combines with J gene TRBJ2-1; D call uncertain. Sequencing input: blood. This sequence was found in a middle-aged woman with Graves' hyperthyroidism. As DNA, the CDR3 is TGTGCCAGCAGTGAAGGGGTCCGGGCCAGGACCTACAATGAGCAGTTCTTC. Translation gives CASSEGVRARTYNEQFF.